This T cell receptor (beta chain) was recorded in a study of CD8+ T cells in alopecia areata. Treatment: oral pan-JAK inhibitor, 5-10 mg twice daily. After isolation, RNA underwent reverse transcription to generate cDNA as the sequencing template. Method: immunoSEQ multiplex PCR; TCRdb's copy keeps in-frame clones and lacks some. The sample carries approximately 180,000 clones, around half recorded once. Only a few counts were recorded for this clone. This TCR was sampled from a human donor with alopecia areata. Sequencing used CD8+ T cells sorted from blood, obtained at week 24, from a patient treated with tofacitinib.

CDR3 nucleotides: TGTGCCAGCAGCTTAGGGGGGGTAGGTAGCATCGACAATGAGCAGTTCTTC. Translation: CASSLGGVGSIDNEQFF. The gene calls are TRBV7-2 and TRBJ2-1, with a tentative D call TRBD2 (6 bases). The CDR3 has 17 residues. The germline V gene has CDR1 SGHTA and CDR2 FQGNSA. The V gene lost 1 base and the J gene lost 5 bases, with 18 bases spanning the gap.